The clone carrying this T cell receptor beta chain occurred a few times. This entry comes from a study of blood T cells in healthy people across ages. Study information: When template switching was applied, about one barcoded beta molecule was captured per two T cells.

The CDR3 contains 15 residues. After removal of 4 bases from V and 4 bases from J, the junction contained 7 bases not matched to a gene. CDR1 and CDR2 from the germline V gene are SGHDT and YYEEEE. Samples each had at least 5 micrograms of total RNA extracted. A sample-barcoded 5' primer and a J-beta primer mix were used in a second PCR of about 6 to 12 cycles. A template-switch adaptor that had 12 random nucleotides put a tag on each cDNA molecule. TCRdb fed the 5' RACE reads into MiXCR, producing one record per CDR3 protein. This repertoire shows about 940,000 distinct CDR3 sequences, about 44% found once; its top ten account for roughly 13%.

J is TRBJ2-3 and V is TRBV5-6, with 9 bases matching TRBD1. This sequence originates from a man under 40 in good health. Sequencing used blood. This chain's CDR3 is CASSNQDRGPDTQYF. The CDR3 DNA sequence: TGTGCCAGCAGCAACCAGGACAGGGGTCCAGATACGCAGTATTTT.